The 3 T cell receptor beta chains listed next were all sequenced from one sample in a study of T cells in Graves' hyperthyroidism and ophthalmopathy. Amplified TCR beta CDR3 regions derived from RNA transcripts. When the TCR CDR3 underwent first-round RT-PCR, the HTBI primer set was used. A single record per CDR3 protein comes from TCRdb applying MiXCR to the multiplex PCR reads. The sample has roughly 180,000 distinct CDR3 sequences, 9.4% seen once. The sample was blood. The receptors come from a woman between 18 and 29 years old with Graves' hyperthyroidism that later progressed to Graves' ophthalmopathy.

This clonotype was seen ten or more times. The V gene is TRBV28, the J gene TRBJ1-6; 9 positions match TRBD1. V dropped 1 base and J dropped 6; count of bases not matched to a gene: 7. In germline, CDR1 is MDHEN, CDR2 SYDVKM. The CDR3 has 17 amino acids. CDR3 bases: TGTGCCAGCAGTTTATCCCGACAGGGGGGAAGTAATTCACCCCTCCACTTT. Encoded protein: CASSLSRQGGSNSPLHF.

The sample holds a few counts of this clonotype. For the CDR3, the DNA is TGTGCCAGCAGCCCCCAACCGGGACAGGGTTGGCAAAAGGATGGCTACACCTTC. Protein product: CASSPQPGQGWQKDGYTF. The chain couples TRBV7-3 to TRBJ1-2; 9 positions match TRBD1. The CDR3 has 18 amino acids. Trimming cost V 5 bases and J 6 bases; bases outside gene matches: 19. Germline assignment: CDR1 SGHTA and CDR2 FQGTGA. Supplemented by reference TRBV7-3 and TRBJ1-2, the full variable domain reads GAGVSQTPSNKVTEKGKYVELRCDPISGHTALYWYRQSLGQGPEFLIYFQGTGAADDSGLPNDRFFAVRPEGSVSTLKIQRTERGDSAVYLCASSPQPGQGWQKDGYTFGSGTRLTVV.

This clonotype came up many times. The chain uses TRBV6-6 and TRBJ2-2; the match to TRBD2 covers 11 bases. Germline loops: CDR1 MNHNY, CDR2 SVGAGI (reference sequence). V shed 2 bases, J shed 4 bases, and the junction held 9 bases outside the gene matches. The CDR3 has 18 amino acids. The CDR3 DNA reads TGTGCCAGCAGTTACACCTTAGCGGGGGGGCTTGTCACCGGGGAGCTGTTTTTT. It specifies CASSYTLAGGLVTGELFF.